The sequence of this TCR beta chain was determined in a study of blood T cell repertoires in COVID-19. Produced via immunoSEQ multiplex PCR; TCRdb's table is partial and in-frame only. In the table there are around 300,000 clones, approximately 92% of which are singletons. CDR1 is MNHNY, CDR2 SVGAGI, per germline (reference sequence). This CDR3 region has 12 residues. V was shortened by 4 bases and J by 7 bases, with 11 bases between the two germline ends. The TCR sequence derives from a woman younger than 45 who had recovered from COVID-19. The chain has TRBV6-6 and TRBJ2-7; D is uncertain. Material: PBMCs or T cells enriched from blood (not recorded which). The CDR3 nucleotides read TGTGCCAGCAGTTCCACGTCACGGGAGCAGTACTTC. Amino acid sequence: CASSSTSREQYF.